A single sample gave rise to the 10 T cell receptor beta chains below, sequenced in a study of T-cell reconstitution after alpha-beta-depleted transplantation in children. Unique molecular identifiers were incorporated during preparation of the TCRbeta library. TCRdb itself ran the PCR reads through MiXCR, one entry per CDR3 protein. The table has hundreds of thousands of distinct CDR3 sequences, 10% to 15% seen once. The sample in question was PBMCs, mostly from graft donor cells, obtained 360 days after TCRalphabeta/CD19-depleted stem cell transplant. These TCRs come from a male patient younger than 18 who had a stem cell transplant for acute myeloid leukemia, so the T cells may come from the graft donor.

The V gene is TRBV27, the J gene TRBJ1-2, with unresolved D. The germline CDR1 and CDR2 sequences are MNHEY and SMNVEV (reference sequence). V lost 4 bases and J lost 0, with 24 bases in between. The length of the CDR3 is 19 residues. The CDR3 region has the DNA TGTGCCAGCAGTTCCCCAAAACGCCTACGACAAGTACCTAACTATGGCTACACCTTC. Translated, it gives CASSSPKRLRQVPNYGYTF.

This clonotype has only a few counts. This rearrangement joins TRBV12-3 or TRBV12-4 to TRBJ2-5, with D possibly matching TRBD1 (5 bases). V gave up 6 bases and J gave up 5 bases, with 19 bases separating them. This CDR3 has 15 residues. The CDR3 nucleotides read TGTGCCAGCAGCCCCGATAAGGCAGGGCGGGAGACCCAGTACTTC. It translates to CASSPDKAGRETQYF.

This clonotype was seen repeatedly, ten times or more. V usage is TRBV7-9 and J usage is TRBJ2-7, with D tentatively TRBD1 or TRBD2 (6 bases each). Germline CDR1 reads SEHNR; CDR2 reads FQNEAQ (reference sequence). V was pared by 5 bases and J by 7 bases, with 24 bases between. The CDR3 totals 16 residues. CDR3 region: CASSNMLQGGGSEQYF. CDR3 bases: TGTGCCAGCAGCAACATGTTACAAGGAGGGGGGAGTGAGCAGTACTTC.

The chain recombines TRBV12-3 or TRBV12-4 with TRBJ2-5, with D possibly matching TRBD2 (5 bases). The CDR3 is 14 amino acids. Trimming stripped 5 bases from V and 1 base from J, with 11 bases between. CDR3 DNA: TGTGCCAGCAGTCTAACTAGTCCCCAAGAGACCCAGTACTTC. Residues: CASSLTSPQETQYF.

In its sample, this clonotype was seen many times. V is TRBV28 and J is TRBJ1-1, with D perhaps TRBD1 (6 bases). Germline-derived CDR1 and CDR2 are MDHEN and SYDVKM. CDR3 length equals 16 residues. Between the trimmed V and J ends, which lost 4 bases and 0 bases, there was a span of 15 bases. CDR3 bases: TGTGCCAGCAGTTCGGGCAGGGGCCCCATGAACACTGAAGCTTTCTTT. This translates into CASSSGRGPMNTEAFF.

This clonotype was detected a few times. The chain is built from TRBV28 and TRBJ1-4; D perhaps matches TRBD1 (6 bases). The CDR3 has 15 residues. Germline V lookup: CDR1 MDHEN, CDR2 SYDVKM. Trimming stripped 5 bases from V and 2 bases from J, with 12 bases between. The CDR3 region has the DNA TGTGCCAGCAGTCATCACCAGGGGACTAATGAAAAACTGTTTTTT. It specifies CASSHHQGTNEKLFF.

This clonotype was detected many times. The V call is TRBV6-6, the J call TRBJ2-1; tentatively, D is TRBD2 (6 bases). The V and J ends lost 8 bases and 4 bases respectively, with 12 bases between them. The CDR3 extends over 13 amino acids. Germline V lookup: CDR1 MNHNY, CDR2 SVGAGI (reference sequence). The CDR3 nucleotides are TGTGCCAGCCGGGACTTGCTATACAATGAGCAGTTCTTC. Amino acids: CASRDLLYNEQFF.

CDR3 bases: TGTGCCAGCAGTTTCAGGGTGGCAGATACGCAGTATTTT. This sequence encodes CASSFRVADTQYF. The gene calls are TRBV28 and TRBJ2-3, with D tentatively TRBD1 (5 bases). Germline loops: CDR1 MDHEN, CDR2 SYDVKM. This CDR3 region has 13 residues. V lost 3 bases to trimming and J lost 4 bases, with 8 bases between them.

The V and J genes are TRBV29-1 and TRBJ1-2; 8 nucleotides agree with TRBD1. Germline V CDR1 and CDR2: SQVTM, ANQGSEA. V shed 7 bases and J 8 bases; nucleotides not matched to a gene: 24. This CDR3 spans 17 amino acids. Here the CDR3 reads CSARIRGHELGACGYTF. In DNA, the CDR3 is TGCAGCGCACGAATCAGGGGGCACGAACTTGGGGCATGCGGCTACACCTTC.

The V call is TRBV7-3, the J call TRBJ2-1; 11 nucleotides match TRBD2. Per germline, CDR1 SGHTA and CDR2 FQGTGA. V trimming: 1 base; J trimming: 6 bases; junction bases outside the gene matches: 14. The CDR3 runs to 19 residues. The CDR3 spells CASSLRASGRLGAPNEQFF. The CDR3 region has the DNA TGTGCCAGCAGCTTAAGAGCTAGCGGGAGGCTAGGCGCGCCCAATGAGCAGTTCTTC.